Listed below are T cell receptor beta chains from one sample, sequenced in a study of T cells in localized non-small cell lung cancer. Data came from immunoSEQ multiplex PCR; TCRdb stores just in-frame clones and leaves some out. The data show 28,000 or so clones, less than 95% seen once. The material sequenced was peripheral blood, taken before any cancer treatment. These receptors were obtained from a female donor at least 60 years old with stage II squamous cell lung carcinoma. Both conserved end residues are part of each CDR3. Fields, in order: J gene, CDR3 length, clone size, V gene, CDR3 protein. Size is stated for part of the rows, as once, few or many counts, or as a class when the clone is expanded.

TRBJ2-7	16	NA	TRBV9	CASSPRGIEQPYEQYF
TRBJ2-7	16	NA	TRBV5-3	CARSLLAGGRFDEQYF
TRBJ2-7	13	NA	TRBV5-1	CASSLDSFYEQYF
TRBJ2-1	13	NA	TRBV5-4	CASEARTVHEQFF
TRBJ2-5	16	NA	TRBV19	CASSSGTGGVGETQYF
TRBJ2-7	13	NA	TRBV5-1	CASSFDSSYEQYF
TRBJ1-2	14	NA	TRBV7-9	CASSLSTGGYGYTF
TRBJ1-6	17	once	TRBV30	CAWSGGQGREYNSPLHF
TRBJ2-1	16	once	TRBV4-1	CASSQDTGSLEDEQFF
TRBJ2-7	15	NA	TRBV6-6	CASTLGREGLYEQYF
NA	12	NA	TRBV10-3	CAISETRDEQYF
TRBJ2-1	15	NA	TRBV7-3	CASSLYSGGLNEQFF
TRBJ2-5	12	NA	TRBV6-1	CASRGDQETQYF
TRBJ1-3	14	NA	TRBV28	CASSSSRDGNTIYF
TRBJ2-1	19	few	TRBV4-3	CASSQEGPSGESSYNEQFF
NA	16	once	TRBV14	CASSQGSASDSYEQYF
TRBJ1-2	15	NA	TRBV5-1	CASSLSGTGVYGYTF
TRBJ2-1	15	NA	TRBV5-1	CASSIGTGLYNEQFF
TRBJ2-3	16	NA	TRBV6-1	CASSDTGGGGTDTQYF
TRBJ1-5	15	medium-sized	TRBV5-8	CASSLQGFSNQPQHF
TRBJ2-7	15	NA	TRBV18	CASSPSLGSIYEQYF
TRBJ1-3	14	NA	TRBV28	CASRLPGRGNTIYF
TRBJ2-2	16	NA	TRBV5-1	CASSIETSGNPGELFF
TRBJ2-5	14	NA	TRBV29-1	CSVVSSLNQETQYF
TRBJ2-2	13	NA	TRBV7-7	CASSRDSTGELFF
TRBJ2-5	19	once	TRBV7-9	CASSLELVQRRDRQETQYF